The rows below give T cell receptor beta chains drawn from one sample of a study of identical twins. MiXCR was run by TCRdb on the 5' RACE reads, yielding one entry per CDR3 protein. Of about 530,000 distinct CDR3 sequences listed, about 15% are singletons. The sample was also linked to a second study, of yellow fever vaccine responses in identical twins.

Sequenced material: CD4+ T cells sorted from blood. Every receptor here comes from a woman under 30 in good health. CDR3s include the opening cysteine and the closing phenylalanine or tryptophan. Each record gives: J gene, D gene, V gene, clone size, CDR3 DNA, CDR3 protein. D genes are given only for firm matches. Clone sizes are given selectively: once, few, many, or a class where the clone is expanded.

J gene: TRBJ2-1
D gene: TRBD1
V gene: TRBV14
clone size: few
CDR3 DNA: TGTGCCAGCAGCCGGAAACAGGGGGTACCGTACAATGAGCAGTTCTTC
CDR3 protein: CASSRKQGVPYNEQFF

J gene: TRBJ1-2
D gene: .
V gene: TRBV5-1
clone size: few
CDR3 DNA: TGCGCCAGCAGCTTGGATTCCGGGACAAACTATGGCTACACCTTC
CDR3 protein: CASSLDSGTNYGYTF

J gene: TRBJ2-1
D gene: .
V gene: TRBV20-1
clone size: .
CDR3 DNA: TGCAGTCCGGGACGGTACAATGAGCAGTTCTTC
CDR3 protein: CSPGRYNEQFF

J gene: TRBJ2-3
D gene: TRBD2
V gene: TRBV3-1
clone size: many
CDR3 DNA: TGTGCCAGCAGCCAAGACTCACTAGCGTATGGTACGCAGTATTTT
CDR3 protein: CASSQDSLAYGTQYF

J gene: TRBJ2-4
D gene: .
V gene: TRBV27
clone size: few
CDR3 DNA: TGTGCCAGCAGTGTAATCAAGATTCAGTACTTC
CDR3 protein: CASSVIKIQYF

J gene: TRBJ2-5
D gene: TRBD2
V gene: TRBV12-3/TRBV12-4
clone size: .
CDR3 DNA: TGTGCCACGGGTCGGGCGGGAGTAGGTCAAGAGACCCAGTACTTC
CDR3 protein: CATGRAGVGQETQYF

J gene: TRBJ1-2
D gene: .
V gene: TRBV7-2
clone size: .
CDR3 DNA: TGTGCCAGCAGCTTAGCGTATGTGGGGCAGGGGAGCGGCTATGGCTACACCTTC
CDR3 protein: CASSLAYVGQGSGYGYTF

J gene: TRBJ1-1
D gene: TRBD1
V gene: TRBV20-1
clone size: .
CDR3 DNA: TGCAGTGCGCCGGGACAGACGAACACTGAAGCTTTCTTT
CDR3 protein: CSAPGQTNTEAFF

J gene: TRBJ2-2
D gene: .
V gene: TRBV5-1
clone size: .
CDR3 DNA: TGCGCCAGCAGCCCCCGCCTAGAGGGCACCGGGGAGCTGTTTTTT
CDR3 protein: CASSPRLEGTGELFF

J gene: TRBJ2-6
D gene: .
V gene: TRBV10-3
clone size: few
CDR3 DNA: TGTGCCATCAAGGAATCTGGGGCCAACGTCCTGACTTTC
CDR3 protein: CAIKESGANVLTF

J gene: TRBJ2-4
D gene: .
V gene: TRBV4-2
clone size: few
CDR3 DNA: TGTGCCAGCAGCGAACTCGGGGAGGGGGCGATTCGGGAAAACATTCAGTACTTC
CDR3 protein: CASSELGEGAIRENIQYF

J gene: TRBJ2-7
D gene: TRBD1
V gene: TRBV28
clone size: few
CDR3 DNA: TGTGCCAGCAGTTTATTCCGGACAGGCTCCTACGAGCAGTACTTC
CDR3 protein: CASSLFRTGSYEQYF

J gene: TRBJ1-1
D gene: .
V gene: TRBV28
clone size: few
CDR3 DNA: TGTGCCAGCAGTTTCTCCCCTCCTCCGATGAACACTGAAGCTTTCTTT
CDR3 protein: CASSFSPPPMNTEAFF

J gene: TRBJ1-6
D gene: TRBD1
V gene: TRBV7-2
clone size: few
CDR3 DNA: TGTGCCAGCAGCCAGAACAGGGGTAATTCACCCCTCCACTTT
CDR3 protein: CASSQNRGNSPLHF

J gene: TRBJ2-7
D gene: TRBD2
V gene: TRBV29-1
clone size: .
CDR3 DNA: TGCAGCGTTGAAACCCAGACTAGCCTGTCCCACGAGCAGTACTTC
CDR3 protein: CSVETQTSLSHEQYF

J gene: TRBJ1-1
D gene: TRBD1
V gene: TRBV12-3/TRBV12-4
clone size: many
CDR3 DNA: TGTGCCAGCAGTGACAGGGGATGGACTGAAGCTTTCTTT
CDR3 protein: CASSDRGWTEAFF

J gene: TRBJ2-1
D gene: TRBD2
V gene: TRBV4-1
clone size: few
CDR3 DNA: TGCGCCAGCAGCCAACCCGGTAGCGGGGTCGATGAGCAGTTCTTC
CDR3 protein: CASSQPGSGVDEQFF

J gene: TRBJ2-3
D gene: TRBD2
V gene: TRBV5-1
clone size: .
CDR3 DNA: TGCGCCAGCAGCTTGGCCGGGACTAGTGCTAGCACAGATACGCAGTATTTT
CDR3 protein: CASSLAGTSASTDTQYF

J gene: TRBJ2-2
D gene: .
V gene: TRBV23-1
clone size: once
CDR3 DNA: TGCGCCAGCAGCCGCCTAAAATCCGAAGGACAGCTGAACACCGGGGAGCTGTTTTTT
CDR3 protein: CASSRLKSEGQLNTGELFF

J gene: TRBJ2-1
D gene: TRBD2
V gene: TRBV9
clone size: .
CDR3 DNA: TGTGCCAGCAGCGCCGGAAGCGGGGTCTCCTACAATGAGCAGTTCTTC
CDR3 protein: CASSAGSGVSYNEQFF

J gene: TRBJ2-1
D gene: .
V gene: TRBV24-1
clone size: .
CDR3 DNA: TGTGCCACCAGTGATTTAGCGGATGAGCAGTTCTTC
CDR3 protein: CATSDLADEQFF

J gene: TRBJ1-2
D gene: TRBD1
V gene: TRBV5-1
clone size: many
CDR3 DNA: TGCGCCAGCAGCTTGGCACGGACAGGGGCTAACTATGGCTACACCTTC
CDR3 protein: CASSLARTGANYGYTF

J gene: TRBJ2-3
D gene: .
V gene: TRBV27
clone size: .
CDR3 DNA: TGTGCCAGCAGTACCTACGGGACACTTGGCTACACAGATACGCAGTATTTT
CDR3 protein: CASSTYGTLGYTDTQYF

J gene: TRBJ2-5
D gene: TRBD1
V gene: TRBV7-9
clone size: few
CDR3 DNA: TGTGCCAGCAGCCGTAGGGACAGCCAAGTGGGCCAGTACTTC
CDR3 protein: CASSRRDSQVGQYF

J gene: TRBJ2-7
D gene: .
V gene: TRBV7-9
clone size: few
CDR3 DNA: TGTGCCAGCAGCCTTACAGGGCCCTACGAGCAGTACTTC
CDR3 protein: CASSLTGPYEQYF

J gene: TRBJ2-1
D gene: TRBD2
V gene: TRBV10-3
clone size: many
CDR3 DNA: TGTGCCATCAGTGAGTCGAAGGGCGGGAGAGCCTACAATGAGCAGTTCTTC
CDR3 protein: CAISESKGGRAYNEQFF

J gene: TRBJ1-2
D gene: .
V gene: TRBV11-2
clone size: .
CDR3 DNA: TGTGCCAGCAGCTTCTCCAGCAGGCCCATTTATGGCTACACCTTC
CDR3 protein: CASSFSSRPIYGYTF

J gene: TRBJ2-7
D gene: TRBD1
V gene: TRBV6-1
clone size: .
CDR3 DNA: TGTGCCAGCATCCGCTCCGGGACAGGGTCCTACGAGCAGTACTTC
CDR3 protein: CASIRSGTGSYEQYF

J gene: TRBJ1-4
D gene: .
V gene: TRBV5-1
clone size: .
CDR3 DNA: TGCGCCAGCAGCTTGGGACAGATTGGGGAAAAACTGTTTTTT
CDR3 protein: CASSLGQIGEKLFF

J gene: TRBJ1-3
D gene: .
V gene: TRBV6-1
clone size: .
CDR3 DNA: TGTGCCAGCCAAAGTTCGGGTCTCTCTGGAAACACCATATATTTT
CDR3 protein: CASQSSGLSGNTIYF

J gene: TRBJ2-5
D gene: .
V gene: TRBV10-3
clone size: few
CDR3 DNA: TGTGCCATCAGTGAGAGGTCCCAGGAGACCCAGTACTTC
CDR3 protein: CAISERSQETQYF

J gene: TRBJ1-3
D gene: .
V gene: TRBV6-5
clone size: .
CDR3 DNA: TGTGCCAGCAGTTACCACTGGACAGCCAAGGTAGAAAACACCATATATTTT
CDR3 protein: CASSYHWTAKVENTIYF

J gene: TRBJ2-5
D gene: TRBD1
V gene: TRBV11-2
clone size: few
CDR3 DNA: TGTGCCAGCAGCCATGCCGGGACAGCTAAAGAGACCCAGTACTTC
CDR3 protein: CASSHAGTAKETQYF

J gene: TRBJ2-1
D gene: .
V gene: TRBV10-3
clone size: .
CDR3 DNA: TGTGCCATCAGTCGGGGGCCCAATGAGCAGTTCTTC
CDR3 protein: CAISRGPNEQFF

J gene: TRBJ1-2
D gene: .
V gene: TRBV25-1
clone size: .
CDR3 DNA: TGTGCCAGCAGTGGGGTGGGGTATGGCTACACCTTC
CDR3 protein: CASSGVGYGYTF

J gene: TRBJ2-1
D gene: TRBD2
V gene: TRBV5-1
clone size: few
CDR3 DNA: TGCGCCAGCAGCTTGGATGCTAGCGGGAGTTCCTCCTATGAGCAGTTCTTC
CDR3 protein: CASSLDASGSSSYEQFF

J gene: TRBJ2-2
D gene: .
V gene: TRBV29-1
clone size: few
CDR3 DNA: TGCAGCGTTCGGTCCGGGACAACTACCGGGGAGCTGTTTTTT
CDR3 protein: CSVRSGTTTGELFF

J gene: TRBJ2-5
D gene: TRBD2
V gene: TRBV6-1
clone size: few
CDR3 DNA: TGTGCCAGCAGTCGGACTAGCGGGAGCCAAGAGACCCAGTACTTC
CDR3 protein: CASSRTSGSQETQYF

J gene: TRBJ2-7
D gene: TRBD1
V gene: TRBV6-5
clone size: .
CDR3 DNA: TGTGCCAGCAGTTATAGGGGGCTCGAGCAGTACTTC
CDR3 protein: CASSYRGLEQYF

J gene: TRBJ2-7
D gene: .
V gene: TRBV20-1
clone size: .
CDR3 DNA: TGCAGTGCTAAACCCCTCCGAACCTCCTACGAGCAGTACTTC
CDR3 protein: CSAKPLRTSYEQYF

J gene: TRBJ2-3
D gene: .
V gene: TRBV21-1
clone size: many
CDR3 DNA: TGTGCCAGCAGCAAAGTTCGGGCTAGCGAGCGGGATACGCAGTATTTT
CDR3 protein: CASSKVRASERDTQYF

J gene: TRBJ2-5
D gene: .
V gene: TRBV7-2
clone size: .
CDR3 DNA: TGTGCCAGCCAAGCGTCAGAGACCCAGTACTTC
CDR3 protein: CASQASETQYF

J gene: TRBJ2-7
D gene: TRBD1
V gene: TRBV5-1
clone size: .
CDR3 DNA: TGCGCCAGCAGCTTGCCCGGGACAGGGGCCTACGAGCAGTACTTC
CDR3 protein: CASSLPGTGAYEQYF

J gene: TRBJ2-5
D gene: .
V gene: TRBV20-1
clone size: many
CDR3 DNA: TGCAGTGCCAGGCGGGCAGGGGTAGAGACCCAGTACTTC
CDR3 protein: CSARRAGVETQYF

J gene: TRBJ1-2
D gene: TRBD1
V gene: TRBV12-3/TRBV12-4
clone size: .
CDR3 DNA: TGTGCCAGCACCGCCGGGACAGGGGGCTCGAACTACTATGGCTACACCTTC
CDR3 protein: CASTAGTGGSNYYGYTF

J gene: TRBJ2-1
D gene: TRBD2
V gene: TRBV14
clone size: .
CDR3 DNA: TGTGCCAGCAGCCAAGAATCGCGACTAGCGGGAGAAGGGGAGCAGTTCTTC
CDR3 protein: CASSQESRLAGEGEQFF

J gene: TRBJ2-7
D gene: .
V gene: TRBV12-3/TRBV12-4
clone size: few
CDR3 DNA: TGTGCCAGCAGTTTGGGCCCCGGAGGGAACTACGAGCAGTACTTC
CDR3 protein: CASSLGPGGNYEQYF

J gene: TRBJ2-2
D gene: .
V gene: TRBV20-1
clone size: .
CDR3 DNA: TGCAGTGCTAGTGACTTCCCCGGGGAGCTGTTTTTT
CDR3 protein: CSASDFPGELFF

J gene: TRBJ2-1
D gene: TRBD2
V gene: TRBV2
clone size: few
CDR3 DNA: TGTGCCAGCAGGGCCGAGGCGGGAGGGTATGAGCAGTTCTTC
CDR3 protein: CASRAEAGGYEQFF